This T cell receptor (beta chain) was profiled in a study of T cells after yellow fever vaccination (dated by TCRdb to the late 2010s). Looking at the study overall: The SMART-Seq v4 Ultra Low Input RNA kit was used to prepare libraries from fractions with low cell numbers. Blood was collected at multiple timepoints before and after primary and secondary immunization, and bulk PBMC replicates and cell subsets were isolated. Two healthy male donors, one aged 18 to 30 and one aged 30 to 40 years, made up the cohort. Bulk TCR alpha and beta repertoires were sequenced longitudinally to track T-cell clones before and after primary and booster YFV17D yellow fever vaccination. Study-level results and caveats: Only a couple of donors were included in the study, so the extent to which the findings can be generalized is limited. Compared with the primary T-cell response, the secondary T-cell response was weaker but faster, peaking on day 5 rather than day 15. Most clones expanded after primary vaccination were re-detected after the booster (approximately 96% of CD4 and roughly 85% of CD8), suggesting broad memory maintenance. FACS-sorted repertoires could contain abundant contaminating clonotypes from the bulk population, so computational filtering was required. A small share of clonotypes was detected in both CD4 and CD8 compartments, with the overlap likely arising from convergent recombination.

The meaning of the sample's treatment or condition label: live attenuated yellow fever vaccine strain. At every blood-draw timepoint, two biological replicates of bulk PBMCs were collected. A standard Ficoll-Paque protocol was used to isolate PBMCs from peripheral blood. TriZol was used to extract RNA from bulk PBMCs, from CD4 and CD8 fractions, and from dextramer-positive and dextramer-negative fractions. This clonotype was counted many times. Its antigen has not been determined. No per-base quality is available; no much larger clone lies one base away. The listed sequencing device is Illumina NovaSeq 6000. TCR cDNA was synthesized by 5'RACE template switching, which introduced a universal primer site and unique molecular identifiers. Priming of cDNA synthesis was performed from both the TCR alpha and TCR beta constant segments. Library amplification used two PCR steps, and the second PCR step added sample barcodes and sequencing adapters. Sequencing of libraries was performed on Illumina HiSeq 2500 (2x100 bp) or NovaSeq (2x150 bp). Per the authors' processing: Reads were demultiplexed and collapsed into UMI consensus sequences with MIGEC, and V(D)J alignment was performed with MiXCR. Vaccine-responding clonotypes were identified with edgeR using replicate PBMC samples, with FDR below 0.01 and a log2 fold change above 5 up to day 15 being required. Bulk clonotypes were assigned CD4 or CD8 identity according to which sequenced CD4 or CD8 repertoire held them at higher abundance. TCRdb redid the processing of the public reads, applying fastp at Q25 and MiXCR, and retained in-frame beta chains. Rows merge per CDR3 protein into single entries with the most common DNA and genes. TCRdb assigned the V and J calls; the authors' analysis was not used. Present in this sample are 250,000 to 400,000 distinct CDR3 sequences, 4.1% of which were seen just once. 20% to 25% of the sample lies in the top ten.

The junction carries 6 bases between V and J, which are trimmed by 3 bases and 4 bases respectively. CDR1 and CDR2 are drawn from the germline V gene (reference sequence): SEHNR, FQNEAQ. From cysteine to phenylalanine, the CDR3 is 12 amino acids long. Just the 36-base CDR3 DNA is kept, in frame starting at base 1. Recombination joined TRBV7-9 with TRBJ2-5, with the D gene uncertain. The receptor was derived from a man aged 18-30 years who received the YFV17D yellow fever vaccine. The specimen comprised PBMCs, sampled 5 days after the yellow fever booster vaccination. For the CDR3, the sequence is CASSFSGETQYF. The DNA sequence is given as TGTGCCAGCAGCTTTTCAGGAGAGACCCAGTACTTC. The CDR3, completed at both ends by the reference TRBV7-9 and TRBJ2-5 genes, gives the full variable domain DTGVSQNPRHKITKRGQNVTFRCDPISEHNRLYWYRQTLGQGPEFLTYFQNEAQLEKSRLLSDRFSAERPKGSFSTLEIQRTEQGDSAMYLCASSFSGETQYFGPGTRLLVL.